This TCR beta chain was sequenced during a study of blood T cell repertoires in COVID-19. At the level of the study: COVID-19 samples collected from the United States, Italy and Spain covered acute and convalescent phases. T cells, B-cell-depleted T cells, or PBMCs supplied cDNA or gDNA.

Authors' processing steps: It was from reference gene primer amplification that nucleated cell counts were estimated. Produced via immunoSEQ multiplex PCR; TCRdb's table is partial and in-frame only. The V and J calls and clone size are taken from that table; D and trimming were inferred from the DNA. This table holds about 120,000 clones, more than 80% found once. The V gene lost 7 bases and the J gene lost 13 bases, with 10 bases spanning the gap. Per the germline V gene, CDR1 is MDHEN and CDR2 is SYDVKM. The CDR3 length is 9 residues. Sample: peripheral blood. This TCR was recovered from a man between 65 and 80 years old with active or convalescent COVID-19. This sequence joins TRBV28 and TRBJ1-2; D uncertain. The CDR3 nucleotides read TGTGCCAGCACGACGGGTTGCACCTTC. Protein sequence: CASTTGCTF.